The rows below give T cell receptor beta chains drawn from one sample of a study of spatial heterogeneity in lung cancer. TCRdb recomputed calls from the 5' RACE reads with MiXCR, one row per CDR3 protein. Of tens of thousands of distinct CDR3 sequences listed, around 5.8% are singletons. Specimen: PBMCs, collected at surgery. Receptors originate from a male donor with early-stage non-small cell lung cancer. CDR3s include the opening cysteine and the closing phenylalanine or tryptophan. Each record gives: J gene, D gene, clone size, V gene, CDR3 protein. A D gene is named only where the DNA matches it firmly. For some rows the clone size is stated as once, few or many, or as a class when expanded; others skip it.

j_gene: TRBJ2-7; d_gene: TRBD1; abundance: -; v_gene: TRBV10-3; CDR3aa: CAISDVGQGDYEQYF
j_gene: TRBJ1-5; d_gene: TRBD1; abundance: many; v_gene: TRBV6-5; CDR3aa: CASSSRTGGNQPQHF
j_gene: TRBJ2-3; d_gene: TRBD1; abundance: many; v_gene: TRBV29-1; CDR3aa: CSVDRDRAGDTQYF
j_gene: TRBJ1-1; d_gene: TRBD1; abundance: many; v_gene: TRBV7-2; CDR3aa: CASSSMEWRDSWENTEAFF
j_gene: TRBJ2-1; d_gene: -; abundance: many; v_gene: TRBV5-4; CDR3aa: CASSLDKAGSSYNEQFF
j_gene: TRBJ1-1; d_gene: TRBD1; abundance: -; v_gene: TRBV7-2; CDR3aa: CASSLDRGLSTEAFF
j_gene: TRBJ2-3; d_gene: -; abundance: many; v_gene: TRBV12-3/TRBV12-4; CDR3aa: CASSLYRVPDTQYF
j_gene: TRBJ2-2; d_gene: TRBD1; abundance: -; v_gene: TRBV24-1; CDR3aa: CATSDSTGLTNTGELFF
j_gene: TRBJ2-1; d_gene: TRBD1; abundance: medium-sized; v_gene: TRBV24-1; CDR3aa: CATSVRGQGLRFDNEQFF
j_gene: TRBJ2-5; d_gene: -; abundance: few; v_gene: TRBV10-3; CDR3aa: CAISPGKKDGETQYF
j_gene: TRBJ1-1; d_gene: TRBD1; abundance: -; v_gene: TRBV7-6; CDR3aa: CASTQQQGGDTEAFF
j_gene: TRBJ2-7; d_gene: -; abundance: many; v_gene: TRBV7-2; CDR3aa: CASSYDSSSYEQYF
j_gene: TRBJ2-6; d_gene: -; abundance: -; v_gene: TRBV7-9; CDR3aa: CASLTFDGESGANVLTF
j_gene: TRBJ2-3; d_gene: -; abundance: -; v_gene: TRBV5-6; CDR3aa: CASSSITNSDFHTQYF
j_gene: TRBJ2-7; d_gene: -; abundance: -; v_gene: TRBV6-5; CDR3aa: CASSYSGRTPTYEQYF
j_gene: TRBJ2-1; d_gene: TRBD1; abundance: -; v_gene: TRBV7-9; CDR3aa: CASANIWTGKTYNEQFF
j_gene: TRBJ2-1; d_gene: TRBD1; abundance: few; v_gene: TRBV30; CDR3aa: CAWSVIGGTGSYNEQFF
j_gene: TRBJ2-7; d_gene: -; abundance: many; v_gene: TRBV2; CDR3aa: CASSPTNRRSYEQYF
j_gene: TRBJ2-5; d_gene: -; abundance: many; v_gene: TRBV18; CDR3aa: CASSSREETQYF
j_gene: TRBJ2-4; d_gene: -; abundance: many; v_gene: TRBV3-1; CDR3aa: CASSHRSLAKNIQYF
j_gene: TRBJ1-5; d_gene: TRBD1; abundance: many; v_gene: TRBV28; CDR3aa: CASSFGIRGLEPQHF
j_gene: TRBJ2-6; d_gene: -; abundance: few; v_gene: TRBV6-5; CDR3aa: CASSYSEVRALPGANVLTF
j_gene: TRBJ1-5; d_gene: -; abundance: many; v_gene: TRBV2; CDR3aa: CASSEWLNQPQHF
j_gene: TRBJ2-3; d_gene: -; abundance: many; v_gene: TRBV7-2; CDR3aa: CASSLGLTDTQYF
j_gene: TRBJ1-1; d_gene: -; abundance: many; v_gene: TRBV4-1; CDR3aa: CASSQEAGDAEAFF
j_gene: TRBJ2-3; d_gene: -; abundance: -; v_gene: TRBV4-1; CDR3aa: CASSQVYGGTDTQYF
j_gene: TRBJ1-5; d_gene: -; abundance: few; v_gene: TRBV2; CDR3aa: CASSPRFAPAWSNQPQHF
j_gene: TRBJ2-5; d_gene: -; abundance: few; v_gene: TRBV20-1; CDR3aa: CSAMGRNSGETQYF
j_gene: TRBJ1-3; d_gene: -; abundance: many; v_gene: TRBV28; CDR3aa: CASVGGSSGNTIYF
j_gene: TRBJ2-2; d_gene: -; abundance: many; v_gene: TRBV10-1; CDR3aa: CASGSAGELFF
j_gene: TRBJ2-7; d_gene: -; abundance: many; v_gene: TRBV20-1; CDR3aa: CSALTDSYEQYF
j_gene: TRBJ2-7; d_gene: -; abundance: -; v_gene: TRBV5-1; CDR3aa: CASSLQGTVNEQYF
j_gene: TRBJ2-1; d_gene: -; abundance: few; v_gene: TRBV28; CDR3aa: CASSFGHTAMMEQFF
j_gene: TRBJ2-7; d_gene: TRBD2; abundance: -; v_gene: TRBV5-4; CDR3aa: CASSSGGGSPYEQYF
j_gene: TRBJ2-7; d_gene: TRBD2; abundance: many; v_gene: TRBV20-1; CDR3aa: CSAPRAAGVSYEQYF
j_gene: TRBJ1-4; d_gene: -; abundance: many; v_gene: TRBV6-6; CDR3aa: CATDGGTSKLFF
j_gene: TRBJ1-4; d_gene: TRBD1; abundance: many; v_gene: TRBV5-6; CDR3aa: CASSTRTGGVEKLFF
j_gene: TRBJ1-1; d_gene: TRBD1; abundance: many; v_gene: TRBV29-1; CDR3aa: CSVSGQPEAFF
j_gene: TRBJ1-2; d_gene: -; abundance: many; v_gene: TRBV6-2/TRBV6-3; CDR3aa: CASSYEDNYGYTF
j_gene: TRBJ2-2; d_gene: -; abundance: -; v_gene: TRBV7-3; CDR3aa: CASSPSWRDTGELFF